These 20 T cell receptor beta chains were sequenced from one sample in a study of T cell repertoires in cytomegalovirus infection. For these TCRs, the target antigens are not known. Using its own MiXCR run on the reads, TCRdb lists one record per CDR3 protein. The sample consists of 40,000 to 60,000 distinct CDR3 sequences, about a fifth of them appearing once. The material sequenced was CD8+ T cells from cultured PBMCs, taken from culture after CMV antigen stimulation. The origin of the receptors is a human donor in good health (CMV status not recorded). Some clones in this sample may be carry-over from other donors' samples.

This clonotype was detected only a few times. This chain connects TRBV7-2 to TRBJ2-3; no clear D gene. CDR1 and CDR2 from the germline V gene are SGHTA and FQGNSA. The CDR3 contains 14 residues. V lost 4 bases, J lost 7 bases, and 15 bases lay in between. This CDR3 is CASSSLGQVYTQYF. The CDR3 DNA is TGTGCCAGCAGCTCCCTGGGTCAAGTTTATACGCAGTATTTT.

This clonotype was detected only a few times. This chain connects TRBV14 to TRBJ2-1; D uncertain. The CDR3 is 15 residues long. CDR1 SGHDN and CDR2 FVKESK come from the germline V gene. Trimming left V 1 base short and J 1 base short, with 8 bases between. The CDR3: CASSQAGDSYNEQFF. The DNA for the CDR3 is TGTGCCAGCAGCCAAGCTGGGGATTCCTACAATGAGCAGTTCTTC.

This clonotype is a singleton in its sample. DNA of the CDR3: TGTGCCAGCAGTTACTCGGGAGGCGGGGAGCTGTTTTTT. Residues: CASSYSGGGELFF. The gene calls are TRBV6-2 or TRBV6-3 and TRBJ2-2; tentatively, D is TRBD2 (6 bases). V lost 0 bases, J lost 7 bases, and 6 bases lay in between. This CDR3 region has 13 residues. Germline CDR1 is MNHEY and CDR2 is SVGEGT.

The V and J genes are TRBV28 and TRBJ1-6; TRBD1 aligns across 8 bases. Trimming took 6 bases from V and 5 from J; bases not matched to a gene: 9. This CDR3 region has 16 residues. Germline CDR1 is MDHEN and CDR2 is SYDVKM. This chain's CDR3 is CASSRSDRGHNSPLHF. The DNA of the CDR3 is TGTGCCAGCAGCCGTTCAGACAGGGGCCATAATTCACCCCTCCACTTT. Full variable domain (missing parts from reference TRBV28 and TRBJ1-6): DVKVTQSSRYLVKRTGEKVFLECVQDMDHENMFWYRQDPGLGLRLIYFSYDVKMKEKGDIPEGYSVSREKKERFSLILESASTNQTSMYLCASSRSDRGHNSPLHFGNGTRLTVT.

The CDR3 DNA follows: TGTGCCAGCAGTTTATATCATGAGCAGTTCTTC. This encodes CASSLYHEQFF. V is TRBV27 and J is TRBJ2-1, with D unclear. V lost 1 base and J lost 8, with 3 bases in between. This CDR3 contains 11 residues. Germline V gene lookup returns CDR1 MNHEY and CDR2 SMNVEV (reference sequence).

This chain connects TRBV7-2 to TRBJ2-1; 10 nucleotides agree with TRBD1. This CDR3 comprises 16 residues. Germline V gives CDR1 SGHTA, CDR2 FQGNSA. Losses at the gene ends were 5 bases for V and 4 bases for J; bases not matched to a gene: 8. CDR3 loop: CASSNLGQGIYNEQFF. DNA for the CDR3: TGTGCCAGCAGCAATCTGGGACAGGGGATTTACAATGAGCAGTTCTTC.

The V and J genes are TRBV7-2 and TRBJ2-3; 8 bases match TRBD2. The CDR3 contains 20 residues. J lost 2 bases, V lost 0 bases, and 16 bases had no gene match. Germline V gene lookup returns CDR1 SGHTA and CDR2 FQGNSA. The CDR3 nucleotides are TGTGCCAGCAGCTTAGCGAAATTTACGTTGGCGGGGGGACCCACAGATACGCAGTATTTT. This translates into CASSLAKFTLAGGPTDTQYF.

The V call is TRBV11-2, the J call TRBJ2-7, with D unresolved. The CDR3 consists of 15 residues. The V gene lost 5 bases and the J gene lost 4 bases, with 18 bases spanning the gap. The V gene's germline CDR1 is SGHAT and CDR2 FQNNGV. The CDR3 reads CASSPTAKANYEQYF. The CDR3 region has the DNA TGTGCCAGCAGCCCCACCGCTAAAGCAAATTACGAGCAGTACTTC.

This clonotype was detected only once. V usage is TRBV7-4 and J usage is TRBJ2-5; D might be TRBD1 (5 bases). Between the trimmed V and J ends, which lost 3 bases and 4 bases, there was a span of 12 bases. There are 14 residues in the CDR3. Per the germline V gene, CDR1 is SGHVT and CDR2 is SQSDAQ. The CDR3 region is CASSLSGQGETQYF. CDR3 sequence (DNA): TGTGCCAGCAGCTTGTCAGGTCAGGGAGAGACCCAGTACTTC. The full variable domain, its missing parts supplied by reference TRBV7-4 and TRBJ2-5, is GAGVSQSPRYKVAKRGRDVALRCDSISGHVTLYWYRQTLGQGSEVLTYSQSDAQRDKSGRPSGRFSAERPERSVSTLKIQRTEQGDSAVYLCASSLSGQGETQYFGPGTRLLVL.

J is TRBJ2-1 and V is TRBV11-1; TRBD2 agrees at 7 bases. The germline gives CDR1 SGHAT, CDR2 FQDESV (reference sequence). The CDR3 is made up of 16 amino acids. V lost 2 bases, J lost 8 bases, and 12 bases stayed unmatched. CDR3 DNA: TGTGCCAGCAGCTTAAGAGGGAGGGCTCTGATCGATGAGCAGTTCTTC. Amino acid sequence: CASSLRGRALIDEQFF.

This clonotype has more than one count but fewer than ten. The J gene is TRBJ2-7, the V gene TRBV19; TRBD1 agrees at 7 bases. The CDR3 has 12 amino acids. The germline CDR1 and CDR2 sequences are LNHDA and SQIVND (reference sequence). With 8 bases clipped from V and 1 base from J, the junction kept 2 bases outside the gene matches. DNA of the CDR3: TGTGCCAGTTCGGACAGGTCCTACGAGCAGTACTTC. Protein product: CASSDRSYEQYF.

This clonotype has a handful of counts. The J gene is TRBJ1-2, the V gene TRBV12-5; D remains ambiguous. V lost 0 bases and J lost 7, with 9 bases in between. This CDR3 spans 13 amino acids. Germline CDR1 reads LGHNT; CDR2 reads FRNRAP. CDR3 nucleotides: TGTGCTAGTGGTTTGGTCGTGACGCGTGGCTACACCTTC. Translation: CASGLVVTRGYTF.

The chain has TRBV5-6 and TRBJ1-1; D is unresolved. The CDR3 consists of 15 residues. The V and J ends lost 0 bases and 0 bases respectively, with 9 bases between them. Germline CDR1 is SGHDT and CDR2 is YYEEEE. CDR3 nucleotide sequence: TGTGCCAGCAGCTTGGGCGTAGTTCTGAACACTGAAGCTTTCTTT. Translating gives CASSLGVVLNTEAFF.

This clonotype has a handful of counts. The CDR3 bases are TGTGCCAGCAGTTCCACAGGGAGCCAGCCCCAGCATTTT. Translation: CASSSTGSQPQHF. The chain is built from TRBV6-2 or TRBV6-3 and TRBJ1-5; possibly TRBD1 for D (6 bases). The V and J ends lost 4 bases and 7 bases respectively, with 11 bases between them. The CDR3 covers 13 residues. The germline CDR1 and CDR2 sequences are MNHEY and SVGEGT.

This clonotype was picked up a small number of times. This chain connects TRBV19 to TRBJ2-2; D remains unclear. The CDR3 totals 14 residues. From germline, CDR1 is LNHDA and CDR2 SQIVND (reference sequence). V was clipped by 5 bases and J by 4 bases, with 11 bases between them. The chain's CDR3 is CASSPYSITGELFF. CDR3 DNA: TGTGCCAGTAGTCCCTACTCGATCACCGGGGAGCTGTTTTTT. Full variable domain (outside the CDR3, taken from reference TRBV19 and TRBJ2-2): DGGITQSPKYLFRKEGQNVTLSCEQNLNHDAMYWYRQDPGQGLRLIYYSQIVNDFQKGDIAEGYSVSREKKESFPLTVTSAQKNPTAFYLCASSPYSITGELFFGEGSRLTVL.

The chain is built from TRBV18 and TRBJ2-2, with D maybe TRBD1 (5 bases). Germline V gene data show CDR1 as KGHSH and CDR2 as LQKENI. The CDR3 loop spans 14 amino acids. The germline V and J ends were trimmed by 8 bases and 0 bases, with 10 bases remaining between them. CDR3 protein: CASAGFANTGELFF. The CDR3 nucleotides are TGTGCCAGCGCAGGGTTCGCGAACACCGGGGAGCTGTTTTTT.

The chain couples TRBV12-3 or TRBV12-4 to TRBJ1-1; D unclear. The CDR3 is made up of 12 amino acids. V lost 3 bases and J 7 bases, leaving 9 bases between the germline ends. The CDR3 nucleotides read TGTGCCAGCAGTTTCGGGCAGAATGAAGCTTTCTTT. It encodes CASSFGQNEAFF.

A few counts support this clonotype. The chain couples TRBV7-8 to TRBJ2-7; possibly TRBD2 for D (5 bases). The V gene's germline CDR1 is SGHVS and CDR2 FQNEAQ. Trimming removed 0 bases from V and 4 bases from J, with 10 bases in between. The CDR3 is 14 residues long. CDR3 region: CASSLAPAGYEQYF. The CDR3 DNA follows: TGTGCCAGCAGCTTAGCCCCCGCGGGTTACGAGCAGTACTTC.

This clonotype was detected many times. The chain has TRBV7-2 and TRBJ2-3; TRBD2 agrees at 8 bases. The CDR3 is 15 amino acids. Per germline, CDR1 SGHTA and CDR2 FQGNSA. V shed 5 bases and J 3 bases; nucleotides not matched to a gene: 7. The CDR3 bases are TGTGCCAGCAGCACCCGGGGGGGGGTTACAGATACGCAGTATTTT. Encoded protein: CASSTRGGVTDTQYF.

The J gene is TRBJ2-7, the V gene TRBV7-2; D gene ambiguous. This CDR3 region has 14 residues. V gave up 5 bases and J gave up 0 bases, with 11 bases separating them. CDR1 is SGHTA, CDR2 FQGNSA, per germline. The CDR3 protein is CASSGVEDSYEQYF. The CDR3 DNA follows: TGTGCCAGCAGCGGGGTAGAGGACTCCTACGAGCAGTACTTC.